Listed here are 17 T cell receptor beta chains from one sample, sequenced in a study of breast tumors, draining lymph nodes, adjacent tissues. TCRdb independently ran MiXCR on the multiplex PCR reads; one entry per CDR3 protein. Among fewer than 150,000 distinct CDR3 sequences listed, over 20% were seen once. Samples came from axillary lymph nodes draining the breast cancer. Sequencing used axillary lymph node tissue. The receptor source for this set is a female donor with breast cancer. Some clones in this sample may be carry-over from other donors' samples.

This clonotype has ten or more counts. The V gene is TRBV9, the J gene TRBJ2-7; D is possibly TRBD1 (6 bases). The ends were cut back, 3 bases at V and 0 bases at J, with 13 bases in the middle. From germline, CDR1 is SGDLS and CDR2 YYNGEE. The CDR3 length is 15 residues. CDR3 loop: CASSAGGGVSYEQYF. For the CDR3, the DNA is TGTGCCAGCAGCGCCGGTGGGGGCGTCTCCTACGAGCAGTACTTC.

In this sample, this clonotype turned up many times. The J gene is TRBJ2-1, the V gene TRBV10-3, with a weak D call TRBD1 (6 bases). This CDR3 is built from 14 residues. V lost 10 bases and J 4 bases, leaving 17 bases between the germline ends. CDR1 is ENHRY and CDR2 is SYGVKD in the germline V gene. The CDR3 nucleotides are TGTGCCACCCTCACGGACAGTTCTTACAATGAGCAGTTCTTC. Translating gives CATLTDSSYNEQFF.

This clonotype was recorded at least ten times. The chain combines TRBV6-1 with TRBJ2-7; TRBD2 aligns across 7 bases. Trimming at V came to 3 bases and at J to 0 bases, leaving 5 bases not matched to a gene. CDR3 length: 15 residues. Looked up from germline, CDR1 is MNHNS and CDR2 is SASEGT. CDR3 bases: TGTGCCAGCAGTGACCACGGGGGGAGCTCCTACGAGCAGTACTTC. Translating it yields CASSDHGGSSYEQYF.

The chain uses TRBV27 and TRBJ1-5; D is uncertain. This CDR3 has 13 amino acids. Germline CDR1 reads MNHEY; CDR2 reads SMNVEV (reference sequence). V shed 8 bases and J shed 7 bases, with 15 bases lying between them. The chain's CDR3 is CASSSSTSQPQHF. CDR3 in DNA: TGTGCCAGCTCGTCTAGTACTAGCCAGCCCCAGCATTTT.

This clonotype was counted many times. The chain combines TRBV7-2 with TRBJ1-6, with no clear D. V was trimmed by 5 bases and J by 9 bases, leaving 8 bases between them. The CDR3 sequence is 12 residues long. Germline lookup yields CDR1 SGHTA and CDR2 FQGNSA. The CDR3 DNA reads as TGTGCCAGCAGCGTCCTAGGTTCACCCCTCCACTTT. It specifies CASSVLGSPLHF. The whole variable domain, remainder taken from reference TRBV7-2 and TRBJ1-6, is GAGVSQSPSNKVTEKGKDVELRCDPISGHTALYWYRQSLGQGLEFLIYFQGNSAPDKSGLPSDRFSAERTGGSVSTLTIQRTQQEDSAVYLCASSVLGSPLHFGNGTRLTVT.

This clonotype was detected ten times or more. The genes are TRBV7-3 and TRBJ2-2, with D uncertain. V lost 4 bases, J lost 5 bases, and 8 bases lay in between. Germline values: CDR1 SGHTA, CDR2 FQGTGA. The CDR3 is 13 residues long. CDR3: CASSSSPTGELFF. The CDR3 DNA sequence: TGTGCCAGCAGCTCCAGTCCGACCGGGGAGCTGTTTTTT.

This clonotype was seen just once. The germline gene is not matched at one end of the junction; a read error may be the cause. V is TRBV3-1 and J is TRBJ2-1, with D perhaps given as TRBD1 or TRBD2 (6 bases each). This CDR3 spans 17 amino acids. Germline V gives CDR1 LGHDT, CDR2 YNNKEL (reference sequence). The DNA for the CDR3 is TGTGCCAGCAGCCCCAAGGGGGGAAACAGCTCCTACAGTGAGCAGTTCTTC. Its protein is CASSPKGGNSSYSEQFF.

This clonotype was seen repeatedly, ten times or more. The rearrangement joins TRBV7-8 to TRBJ2-1; tentatively, D is TRBD1 (5 bases). The CDR3 is 15 amino acids. V dropped 7 bases and J dropped 12 bases, with 25 bases sitting between them. The germline V gene encodes CDR1 SGHVS and CDR2 FQNEAQ. This chain's CDR3 is CASTPGRTIPLVQFF. The CDR3 DNA reads TGTGCCAGCACCCCGGGTCGGACAATACCCCTTGTGCAGTTCTTC.

This clonotype was recorded many times. The chain couples TRBV5-5 to TRBJ2-7; D is unclear. CDR1 and CDR2 from the germline V gene are SGHKS and YYEKEE (reference sequence). The CDR3 consists of 12 residues. V gave up 4 bases and J gave up 7 bases, with 12 bases separating them. Here the CDR3 DNA reads TGTGCCAGCAGCCCCCAGTACCGGGAGCAGTACTTC. It yields the protein CASSPQYREQYF.

This clonotype showed up many times. V gene TRBV12-3 or TRBV12-4 combines with J gene TRBJ1-3; no definite D call. The V gene lost 3 bases and the J gene lost 4 bases, with 7 bases spanning the gap. CDR3 length: 13 amino acids. DNA of the CDR3: TGTGCCAGCAGTTTGATAGCCGGAAACACCATATATTTT. Protein product: CASSLIAGNTIYF.

In the case of this clonotype: This could be a read error, since a much larger clone is one nucleotide away. This CDR3 is missing its conserved last phenylalanine or tryptophan, likely due to a read error. V and J are TRBV27 and TRBJ2-7; no clear D gene. The germline V gene encodes CDR1 MNHEY and CDR2 SMNVEV (reference sequence). With 9 bases removed from V and 4 bases from J, the gap between germline ends came to 16 bases. The CDR3 loop spans 13 amino acids. The CDR3 DNA reads TGTGCCAGTTTGTCCCCATTAAGGTACGAGCAGTACCTC. Its protein is CASLSPLRYEQYL.

For this clonotype: One base away lies a much larger clone, so this may be a sequencing read error. The chain has TRBV5-1 and TRBJ2-5; 9 bases align to TRBD2. Germline CDR1 and CDR2: SGHRS and YFSETQ. CDR3 size: 17 residues. The DNA for the CDR3 is TGCGCCAGCAGGTGGAGTATGAGCGGGGGGTCCATAGAGACCCTGTACTTC. Translating it yields CASRWSMSGGSIETLYF.

Turning to this clonotype: At one of its ends the junction is not consistent with the germline gene, which may arise from a read error. The V and J genes are TRBV7-9 and TRBJ2-7, with TRBD2 identical over 15 bases. Germline assignment: CDR1 SEHNR and CDR2 FQNEAQ (reference sequence). The CDR3 extends over 15 amino acids. The CDR3 loop reads CAGSPRTSGRGERYF. The CDR3 DNA sequence: TGTGCCGGCAGCCCCAGGACTAGCGGGAGGGGCGAGCGGTACTTC.

This clonotype was observed at least ten times. The rearrangement uses TRBV7-9 and TRBJ2-1; 13 positions match TRBD2. V dropped 4 bases and J dropped 2; count of bases not matched to a gene: 14. There are 20 residues in the CDR3. Germline lookup yields CDR1 SEHNR and CDR2 FQNEAQ (reference sequence). This CDR3 is CASSSTGGTSGKSTYNEQFF. CDR3 sequence (DNA): TGTGCCAGCAGCTCAACGGGGGGGACTAGCGGGAAGAGCACCTACAATGAGCAGTTCTTC.

The table lists this clonotype with a few counts. The J gene is TRBJ1-1, the V gene TRBV5-6; D unclear. In germline, CDR1 is SGHDT, CDR2 YYEEEE. Trimming removed 4 bases at V and 0 bases at J, with 10 bases between. This CDR3 spans 14 amino acids. CDR3 DNA: TGTGCCAGCAGCGGCGACGGATTGAACACTGAAGCTTTCTTT. As protein: CASSGDGLNTEAFF.

Details on this clonotype: One base away lies a much larger clone, so this may be a sequencing read error. The rearrangement links TRBV25-1 to TRBJ2-1; possibly TRBD1 or TRBD2 for D (5 bases each). V lost 5 bases and J 12 bases, leaving 23 bases between the germline ends. The germline V gene has CDR1 MGHDK and CDR2 SYGVNS. This CDR3 comprises 15 residues. The CDR3 DNA follows: TGTGCCAGCAGTCCACCCGGGACCGCTTCCCTAGGGCAGTTCTTC. Protein product: CASSPPGTASLGQFF.

Many counts were recorded for this clonotype. The chain combines TRBV5-1 with TRBJ2-2; D is unclear. Trimming took off 2 bases at V and 4 bases at J, with 6 bases between the two ends. The germline gives CDR1 SGHRS, CDR2 YFSETQ. CDR3 length: 13 residues. CDR3 loop: CASSLRITGELFF. The CDR3 region has the DNA TGCGCCAGCAGCTTAAGAATCACCGGGGAGCTGTTTTTT.